These 9 T cell receptor beta chains were all obtained from the same sample, sequenced in a study of PD-1 blockade in mismatch repair-deficient tumors. Here immunoSEQ multiplex PCR was the method, and the copy in TCRdb shows in-frame clones only, minus some. This sample yields about 130,000 clones, of which about 90% are seen a single time; about 10% belongs to the top ten. The input for sequencing was peripheral blood, taken almost 74 weeks after starting pembrolizumab. These receptors all stem from an adult with mismatch repair-deficient cancer.

The chain links TRBV5-6 to TRBJ1-2; possible D gene TRBD1, 5 bases. Between the trimmed V and J ends, which lost 0 bases and 4 bases, there was a span of 13 bases. Germline loops: CDR1 SGHDT, CDR2 YYEEEE. This CDR3 spans 15 amino acids. The CDR3 DNA follows: TGTGCCAGCAGCTTGGAGTCAGGGAATAGCTATGGCTACACCTTC. Its protein product is CASSLESGNSYGYTF. The whole variable domain, remainder taken from reference TRBV5-6 and TRBJ1-2, is DAGVTQSPTHLIKTRGQQVTLRCSPKSGHDTVSWYQQALGQGPQFIFQYYEEEERQRGNFPDRFSGHQFPNYSSELNVNALLLGDSALYLCASSLESGNSYGYTFGSGTRLTVV.

The chain recombines TRBV5-8 with TRBJ2-5; weak D call: TRBD2 (5 bases). The V gene lost 5 bases and the J gene lost 7 bases, with 18 bases spanning the gap. Germline V gene data show CDR1 as SGHTS and CDR2 as YDEGEE. CDR3 size: 14 residues. CDR3 in DNA: TGTGCCAGCAGTTCATCCCCGACTCGGGGGACCCAGTACTTC. The encoded protein is CASSSSPTRGTQYF.

This clone has more than one count but fewer than ten. CDR3 DNA: TGTGCCAGCAGTGACCAGGGGATGAATCAGCCCCAGCATTTT. It codes for CASSDQGMNQPQHF. The genes are TRBV25-1 and TRBJ1-5; perhaps TRBD1 as D (6 bases). Trimming removed 3 bases from V and 4 bases from J, with 10 bases in between. CDR3 length: 14 amino acids. Looked up from germline, CDR1 is MGHDK and CDR2 is SYGVNS.

The chain carries TRBV7-2 and TRBJ2-3; D call uncertain. Germline loops: CDR1 SGHTA, CDR2 FQGNSA. The CDR3 is 17 amino acids. Trimming took 1 base from V and 0 from J, leaving 14 bases between them. The CDR3 coding sequence is TGTGCCAGCAGCTTAGATCGGGTTAATTCTAGCACAGATACGCAGTATTTT. Its translation: CASSLDRVNSSTDTQYF.

This chain uses TRBV2 with TRBJ2-1, with 8 bases that match TRBD1. V dropped 8 bases and J dropped 4; count of bases not matched to a gene: 10. The CDR3 is made up of 15 amino acids. The germline V gene encodes CDR1 SNHLY and CDR2 FYNNEI. The CDR3: CASVQDRDDYNEQFF. DNA of the CDR3: TGTGCCAGCGTACAGGACAGGGACGATTACAATGAGCAGTTCTTC.

This clone occurred once. The CDR3 protein is CASSVGQGANQPQHF. The DNA for the CDR3 is TGTGCCAGTAGTGTCGGACAGGGGGCTAATCAGCCCCAGCATTTT. The V and J genes are TRBV19 and TRBJ1-5; 11 bases match TRBD1. The CDR3 loop spans 15 amino acids. V shed 5 bases and J 4 bases; nucleotides not matched to a gene: 4. Per the germline V gene, CDR1 is LNHDA and CDR2 is SQIVND (reference sequence).

V usage is TRBV5-1 and J usage is TRBJ2-3; D uncertain. CDR3 length equals 12 residues. Germline assignment: CDR1 SGHRS and CDR2 YFSETQ. V lost 1 base to trimming and J lost 4 bases, with 4 bases between them. The CDR3 DNA follows: TGCGCCAGCAGCTTGAACGCAGATACGCAGTATTTT. Its protein product is CASSLNADTQYF.

This chain links TRBV13 with TRBJ2-3; 11 bases are shared with TRBD2. The germline CDR1 and CDR2 sequences are PRHDT and FYEKMQ (reference sequence). The CDR3 loop spans 16 amino acids. The V gene end was trimmed by 3 bases and the J gene end by 3 bases; junction bases not matched to a gene: 5. The CDR3 is CASSFGTSGRTDTQYF. CDR3 sequence (DNA): TGTGCCAGCAGCTTTGGCACTAGCGGGAGAACAGATACGCAGTATTTT.

The rearrangement links TRBV7-9 to TRBJ2-3; 9 bases line up with TRBD2. The CDR3 consists of 16 residues. Germline V gene lookup returns CDR1 SEHNR and CDR2 FQNEAQ (reference sequence). The V segment lost 1 base and the J segment 2 bases; nucleotides outside the gene matches: 4. The CDR3 reads CASSLGTSGSTDTQYF. Here the CDR3 DNA reads TGTGCCAGCAGCTTAGGTACTAGCGGGTCCACAGATACGCAGTATTTT.